The rows below give T cell receptor beta chains drawn from one sample of a study of blood T cell repertoires in COVID-19. The table came from immunoSEQ multiplex PCR; TCRdb's copy has only in-frame clones and leaves some out. The sample includes about 83,000 clones, about 92% of them seen just once. Sequenced: peripheral blood. The receptor source for this set is a woman older than 75 with active or convalescent COVID-19. Both conserved end residues are part of each CDR3. A row's size may be missing; if present it is once, few, many or a size class.

clone_size j_call v_call cdr3_aa
once TRBJ1-2 TRBV4-3 CASSHLIPRDRVRTNYGYTF
. TRBJ1-4 TRBV10-3 CAISESTLGKQLFF
. TRBJ1-2 TRBV7-9 CASSLLGQVDYGYTF
. TRBJ2-7 TRBV7-2 CASSLRTGLQYEQYF
. TRBJ1-1 TRBV7-3 CASSRGTLGEAFF
once TRBJ1-2 TRBV27 CASSATPTGEIYGYTF
. TRBJ2-7 TRBV27 CASSLNRTYEQYF
. TRBJ2-3 TRBV27 CASRVQSTDTQYF
. TRBJ2-5 TRBV21-1 CASSKEDRSRETQYF
. TRBJ2-2 TRBV7-9 CASSNTSWREVLLERRELFF
once TRBJ2-3 TRBV18 CASSPYLAGESTDTQYF
. TRBJ1-2 TRBV30 CAWSVKAGGYGYTF
. TRBJ1-2 TRBV23-1 CASTSTGYGYTF
once TRBJ2-6 TRBV9 CASSVGGQAGANVLTF
. TRBJ1-4 TRBV27 CASSRGRAEKLFF
. TRBJ2-3 TRBV18 CASSPGAGGTDTQYF
. TRBJ1-1 TRBV19 CASSIGQANTEAFF
. TRBJ2-3 TRBV30 CAWSVYTDTQYF
. TRBJ1-1 TRBV15 CATTRRGILTEAFF
. TRBJ1-4 TRBV6-5 CASSYSGARNEKLFF
. TRBJ1-2 TRBV28 CASSFGQANYGYTF
many TRBJ2-3 TRBV9 CASQGTTDTQYF
. TRBJ2-7 TRBV10-3 CAISETGEVYEQYF
. TRBJ1-5 TRBV24-1 CATSDGQGAINQPQHF
. TRBJ1-2 TRBV5-1 CASSTDRGGYTF
. TRBJ1-1 TRBV5-1 CASSLVGSGAYEAFF
. TRBJ2-1 TRBV28 CASSPGGSYNEQFF
. TRBJ2-7 TRBV4-3 CASSSTGTGAYEQYF
. TRBJ2-5 TRBV29-1 CSVRQTQETQYF
. TRBJ1-2 TRBV30 CAWSDRAGGYTF
. TRBJ2-1 TRBV5-1 CASSLAGGSEGVQFF
. TRBJ2-7 TRBV7-2 CASSLWDSAYEQYF
. TRBJ1-2 TRBV3-1/TRBV3-2 CASSQEFNGYTF
. TRBJ2-1 TRBV7-3 CASSLDRAVSEQFF
. TRBJ2-3 TRBV15 CATSSLRDRAEYTQYF
once TRBJ2-1 TRBV6-5 CASSSSSGGAYNEQFF
. TRBJ2-7 TRBV6-2/TRBV6-3 CASSSRGGFDEQYF
. TRBJ2-1 TRBV6-1 CASSDLGGLYNEQFF
. TRBJ2-7 TRBV28 CASSLWGGISEEQYF
. TRBJ1-3 TRBV27 CASSLKGAGNTIYF
. TRBJ2-3 TRBV10-1 CASPGTSGGSSTDTQYF
few TRBJ1-1 TRBV19 CASSIGGDAAFF
. TRBJ2-7 TRBV28 CASSLLAYEQYF
. TRBJ1-4 TRBV5-1 CASSLVGVCEKLFF
. TRBJ2-1 TRBV4-3 CASSQDRGGPLNEQFF
. TRBJ2-4 TRBV4-1 CASSRGLAGMIGNIQYF
. TRBJ1-1 TRBV11-2 CASSLENGEAFF
. TRBJ1-1 TRBV12-5 CASGLAIGVTTEAFF
. TRBJ2-2 TRBV3-1/TRBV3-2 CASSQDAWGAGATGELFF
. TRBJ1-1 TRBV28 CASAFGGGEAEAFF
. TRBJ2-1 TRBV9 CASSLSVANEQFF
. TRBJ1-5 TRBV28 CASSSTGDGNQPQHF
few TRBJ2-2 TRBV5-4 CASSLGLAGTGELFF
. TRBJ1-2 TRBV9 CASSVARQGSYGYTF
. TRBJ2-5 TRBV3-1/TRBV3-2 CASSQAIRVAGGQETQYF
once TRBJ2-1 TRBV24-1 CATSDLTRDTNEQFF
few TRBJ1-2 TRBV19 CASSIGRGNYGYTF
. TRBJ1-1 TRBV13 CASSAQGRGTEAFF
. TRBJ2-3 TRBV7-6 CASSPVGQGITDTQYF
. TRBJ1-1 TRBV29-1 CSVSGDREHVNTEAFF